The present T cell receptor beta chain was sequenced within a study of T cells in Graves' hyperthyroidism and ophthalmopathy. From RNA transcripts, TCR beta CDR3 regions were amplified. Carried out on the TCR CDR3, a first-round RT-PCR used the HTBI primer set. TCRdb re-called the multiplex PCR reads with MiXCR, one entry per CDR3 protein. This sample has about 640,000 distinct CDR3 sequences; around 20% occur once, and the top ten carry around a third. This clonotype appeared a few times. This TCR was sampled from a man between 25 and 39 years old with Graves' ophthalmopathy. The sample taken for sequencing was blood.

The CDR3 spells CSARSGARGTGELFF. In nucleotides, the CDR3 is TGCAGTGCTAGAAGTGGTGCAAGGGGGACCGGGGAGCTGTTTTTT. The chain uses TRBV20-1 and TRBJ2-2, with D tentatively TRBD1 (6 bases). This CDR3 is built from 15 residues. The V end was cut by 2 bases, the J end by 5 bases, with 15 bases between. CDR1 and CDR2 (germline): DFQATT, SNEGSKA (reference sequence).